The sequence of this TCR beta chain was determined in a study of monozygotic twins with inflammatory bowel disease. Frequency places this clonotype as medium-sized (0.01 to 0.1%). TCRdb re-called the 5' RACE reads, yielding one record per CDR3 amino acid sequence without DNA. Here the sample table reports about 110,000 distinct CDR3 sequences. Whole-blood RNA isolation (total RNA) proceeded without T cell sorting. The CDR3 covers 13 residues. CDR1 DFQATT and CDR2 SNEGSKA come from the germline V gene (reference sequence). The sequenced sample was blood. The chain joins TRBV20-1 to TRBJ2-1; TCRdb outputs TRBD1, but without DNA this stays unchecked. This receptor was obtained from a human donor with ulcerative colitis or Crohn's disease, or a healthy co-twin of an affected twin (not recorded which). The CDR3 reads CSAGGPGGNEQFF.